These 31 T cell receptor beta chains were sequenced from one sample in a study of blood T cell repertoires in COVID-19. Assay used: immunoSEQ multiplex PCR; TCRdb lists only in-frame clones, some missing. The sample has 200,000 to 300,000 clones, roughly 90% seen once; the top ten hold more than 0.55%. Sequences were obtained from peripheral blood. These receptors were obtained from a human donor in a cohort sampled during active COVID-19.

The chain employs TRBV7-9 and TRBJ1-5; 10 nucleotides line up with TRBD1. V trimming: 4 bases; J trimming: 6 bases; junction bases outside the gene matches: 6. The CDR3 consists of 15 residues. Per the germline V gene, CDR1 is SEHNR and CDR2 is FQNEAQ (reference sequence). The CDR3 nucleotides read TGTGCCAGCAGCTCGGACAGGGGGGAGGGTCAGCCCCAGCATTTT. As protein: CASSSDRGEGQPQHF.

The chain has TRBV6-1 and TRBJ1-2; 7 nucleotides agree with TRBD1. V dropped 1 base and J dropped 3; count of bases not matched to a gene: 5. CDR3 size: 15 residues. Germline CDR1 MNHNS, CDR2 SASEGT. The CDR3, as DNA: TGTGCCAGCAGTGAAGAAGGGGGCAGGTACTATGGCTACACCTTC. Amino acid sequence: CASSEEGGRYYGYTF.

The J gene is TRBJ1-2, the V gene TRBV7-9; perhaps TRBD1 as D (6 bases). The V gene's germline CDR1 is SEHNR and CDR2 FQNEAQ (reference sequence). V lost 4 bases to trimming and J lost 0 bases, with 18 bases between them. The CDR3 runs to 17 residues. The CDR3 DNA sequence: TGTGCCAGCAGCTCAGGTGCCGGGACATCTCCTAACTATGGCTACACCTTC. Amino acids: CASSSGAGTSPNYGYTF.

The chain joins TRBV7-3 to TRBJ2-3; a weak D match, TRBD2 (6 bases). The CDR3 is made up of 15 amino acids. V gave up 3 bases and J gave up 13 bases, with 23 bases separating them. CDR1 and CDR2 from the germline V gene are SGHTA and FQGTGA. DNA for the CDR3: TGTGCCAGCAGCTTTGATCCTTTAGCGGAAGAGCTTAAGTATTTT. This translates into CASSFDPLAEELKYF.

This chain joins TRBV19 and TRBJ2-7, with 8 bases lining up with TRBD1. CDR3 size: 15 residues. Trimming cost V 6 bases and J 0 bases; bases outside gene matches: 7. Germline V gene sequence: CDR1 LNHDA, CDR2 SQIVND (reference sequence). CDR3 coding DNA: TGTGCCAGTAGCTCCGGGACAGGAGCCTCCTACGAGCAGTACTTC. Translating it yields CASSSGTGASYEQYF.

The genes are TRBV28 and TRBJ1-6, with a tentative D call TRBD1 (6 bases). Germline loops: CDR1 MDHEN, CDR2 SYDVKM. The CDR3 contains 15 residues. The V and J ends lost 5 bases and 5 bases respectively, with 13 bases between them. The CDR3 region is CASSPPRTDNSPLHF. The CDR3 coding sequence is TGTGCCAGCAGTCCCCCCCGGACAGATAATTCACCCCTCCACTTT.

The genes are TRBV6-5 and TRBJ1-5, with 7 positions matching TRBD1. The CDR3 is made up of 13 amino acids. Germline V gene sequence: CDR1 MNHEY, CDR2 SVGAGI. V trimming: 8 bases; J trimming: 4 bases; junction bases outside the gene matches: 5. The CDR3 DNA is TGTGCCAGCCGACCAGGGGGGAATCAGCCCCAGCATTTT. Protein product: CASRPGGNQPQHF.

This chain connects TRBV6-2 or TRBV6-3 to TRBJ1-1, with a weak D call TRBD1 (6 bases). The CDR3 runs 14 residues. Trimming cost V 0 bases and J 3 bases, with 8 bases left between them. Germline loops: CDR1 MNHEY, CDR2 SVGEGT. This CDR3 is CASSYSGHYTEAFF. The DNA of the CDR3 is TGTGCCAGCAGTTACTCGGGACATTACACTGAAGCTTTCTTT.

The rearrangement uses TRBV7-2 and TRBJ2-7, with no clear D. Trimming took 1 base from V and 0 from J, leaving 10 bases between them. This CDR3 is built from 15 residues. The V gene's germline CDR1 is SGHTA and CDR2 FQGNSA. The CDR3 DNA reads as TGTGCCAGCAGCTTAGTCCACAGCAGCTCCTACGAGCAGTACTTC. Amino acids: CASSLVHSSSYEQYF.

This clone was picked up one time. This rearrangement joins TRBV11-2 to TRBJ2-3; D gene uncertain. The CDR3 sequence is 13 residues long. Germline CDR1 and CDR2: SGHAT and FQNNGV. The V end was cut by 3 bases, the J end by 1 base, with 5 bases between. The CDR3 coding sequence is TGTGCCAGCAGCTTGACTGGCACAGATACGCAGTATTTT. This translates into CASSLTGTDTQYF. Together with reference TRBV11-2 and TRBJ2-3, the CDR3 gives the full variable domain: EAGVAQSPRYKIIEKRQSVAFWCNPISGHATLYWYQQILGQGPKLLIQFQNNGVVDDSQLPKDRFSAERLKGVDSTLKIQPAKLEDSAVYLCASSLTGTDTQYFGPGTRLTVL.

DNA for the CDR3: TGCGCCAGCAGCCAAGACGCGGGGTTCGGGGAAGACGAGCAGTACTTC. It encodes CASSQDAGFGEDEQYF. The J gene is TRBJ2-7, the V gene TRBV4-3, with D perhaps matching TRBD2 (6 bases). V shed 0 bases and J shed 5 bases, with 17 bases lying between them. This CDR3 has 16 amino acids. CDR1 is LGHNA, CDR2 YSLEER, per germline.

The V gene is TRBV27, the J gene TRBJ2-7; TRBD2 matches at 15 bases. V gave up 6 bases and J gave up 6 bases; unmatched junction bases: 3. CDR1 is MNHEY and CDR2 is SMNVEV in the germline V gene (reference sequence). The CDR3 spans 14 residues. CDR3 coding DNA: TGTGCCAGCAGCTGGACTAGCGGGAGGGGCGAGCAGTACTTC. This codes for CASSWTSGRGEQYF.

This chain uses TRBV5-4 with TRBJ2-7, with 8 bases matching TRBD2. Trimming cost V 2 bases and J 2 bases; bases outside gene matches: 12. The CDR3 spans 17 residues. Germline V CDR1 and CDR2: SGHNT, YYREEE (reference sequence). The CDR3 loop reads CASSFRRASGQTYEQYF. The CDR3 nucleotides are TGTGCCAGCAGCTTCCGAAGGGCTAGCGGGCAAACCTACGAGCAGTACTTC. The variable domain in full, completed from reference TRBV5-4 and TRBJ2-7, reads ETGVTQSPTHLIKTRGQQVTLRCSSQSGHNTVSWYQQALGQGPQFIFQYYREEENGRGNFPPRFSGLQFPNYSSELNVNALELDDSALYLCASSFRRASGQTYEQYFGPGTRLTVT.

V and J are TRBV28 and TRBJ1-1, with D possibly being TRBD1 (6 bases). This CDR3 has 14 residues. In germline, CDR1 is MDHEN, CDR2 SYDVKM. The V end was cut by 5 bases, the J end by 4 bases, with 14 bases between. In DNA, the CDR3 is TGTGCCAGCAGTCCCCCGGGACACACCACTGAAGCTTTCTTT. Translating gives CASSPPGHTTEAFF.

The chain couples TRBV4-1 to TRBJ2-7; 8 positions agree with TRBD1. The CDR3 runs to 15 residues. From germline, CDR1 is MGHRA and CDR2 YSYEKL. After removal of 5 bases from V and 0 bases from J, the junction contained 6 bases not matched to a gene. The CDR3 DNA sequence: TGCGCCAGCAGCACAGGGGGTTCGAGCTCCTACGAGCAGTACTTC. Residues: CASSTGGSSSYEQYF.

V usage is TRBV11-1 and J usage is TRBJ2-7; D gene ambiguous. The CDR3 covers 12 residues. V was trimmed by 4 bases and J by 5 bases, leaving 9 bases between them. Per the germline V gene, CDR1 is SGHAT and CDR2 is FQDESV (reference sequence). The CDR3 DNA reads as TGTGCCAGCAGCTCAGAGGTCAACGAGCAGTACTTC. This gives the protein CASSSEVNEQYF.

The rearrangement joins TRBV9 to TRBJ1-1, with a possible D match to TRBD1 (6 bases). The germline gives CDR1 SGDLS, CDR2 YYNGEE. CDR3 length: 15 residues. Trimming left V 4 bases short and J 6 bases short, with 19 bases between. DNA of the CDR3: TGTGCCAGCAGCCCACCAGGGGTGGCGGGCTCTGAAGCTTTCTTT. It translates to CASSPPGVAGSEAFF.

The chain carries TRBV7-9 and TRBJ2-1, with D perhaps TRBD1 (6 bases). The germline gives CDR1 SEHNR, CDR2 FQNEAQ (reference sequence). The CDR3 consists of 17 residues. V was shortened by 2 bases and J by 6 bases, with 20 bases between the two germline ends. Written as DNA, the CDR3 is TGTGCCAGCAGCTTACCCCCGGGACAAATTGTTCCCAATGAGCAGTTCTTC. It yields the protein CASSLPPGQIVPNEQFF.

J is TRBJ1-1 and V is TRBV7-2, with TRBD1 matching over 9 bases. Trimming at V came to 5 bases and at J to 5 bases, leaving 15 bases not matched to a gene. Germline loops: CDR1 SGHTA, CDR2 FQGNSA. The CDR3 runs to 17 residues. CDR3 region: CASSPNPDRGSVTEAFF. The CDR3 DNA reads TGTGCCAGCAGCCCAAACCCAGACAGGGGGTCTGTAACTGAAGCTTTCTTT. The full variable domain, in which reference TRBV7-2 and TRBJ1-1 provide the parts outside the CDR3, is GAGVSQSPSNKVTEKGKDVELRCDPISGHTALYWYRQSLGQGLEFLIYFQGNSAPDKSGLPSDRFSAERTGGSVSTLTIQRTQQEDSAVYLCASSPNPDRGSVTEAFFGQGTRLTVV.

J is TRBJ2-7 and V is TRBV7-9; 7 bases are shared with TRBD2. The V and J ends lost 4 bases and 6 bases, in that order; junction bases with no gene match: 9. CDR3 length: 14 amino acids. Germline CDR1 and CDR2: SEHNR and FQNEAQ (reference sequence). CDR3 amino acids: CASSWRTSPSEQYF. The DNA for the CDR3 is TGTGCCAGCAGCTGGAGGACTAGTCCTTCCGAGCAGTACTTC.

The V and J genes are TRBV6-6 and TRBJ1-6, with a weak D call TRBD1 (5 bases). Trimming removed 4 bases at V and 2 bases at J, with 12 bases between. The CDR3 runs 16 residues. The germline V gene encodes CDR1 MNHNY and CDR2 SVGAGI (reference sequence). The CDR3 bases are TGTGCCAGCAGTTTCCTCAACAGGCCCTATAATTCACCCCTCCACTTT. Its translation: CASSFLNRPYNSPLHF.

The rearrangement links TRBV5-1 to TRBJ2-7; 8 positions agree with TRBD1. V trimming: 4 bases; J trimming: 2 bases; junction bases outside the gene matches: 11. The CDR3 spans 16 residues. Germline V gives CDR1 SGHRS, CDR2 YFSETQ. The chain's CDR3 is CASSKGSSGGAYEQYF. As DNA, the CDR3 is TGCGCCAGCAGCAAGGGTTCCTCAGGGGGCGCCTACGAGCAGTACTTC.

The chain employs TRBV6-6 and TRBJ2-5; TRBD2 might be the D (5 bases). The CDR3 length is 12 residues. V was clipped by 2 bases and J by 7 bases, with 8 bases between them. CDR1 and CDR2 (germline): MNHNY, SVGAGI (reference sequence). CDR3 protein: CASSYREGTQYF. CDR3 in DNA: TGTGCCAGCAGTTACCGAGAGGGGACCCAGTACTTC.

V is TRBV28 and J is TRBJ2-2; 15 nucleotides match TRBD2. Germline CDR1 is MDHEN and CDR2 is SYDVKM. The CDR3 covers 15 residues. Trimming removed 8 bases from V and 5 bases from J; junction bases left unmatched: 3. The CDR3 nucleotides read TGTGCCAGCGGACTAGCGGGAGGGCCGACCGGGGAGCTGTTTTTT. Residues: CASGLAGGPTGELFF.

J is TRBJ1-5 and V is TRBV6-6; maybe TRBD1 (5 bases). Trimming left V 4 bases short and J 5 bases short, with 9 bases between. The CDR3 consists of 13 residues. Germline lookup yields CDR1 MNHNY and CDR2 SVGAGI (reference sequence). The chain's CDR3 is CASSWGDYQPQHF. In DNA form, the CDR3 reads TGTGCCAGCAGTTGGGGCGACTATCAGCCCCAGCATTTT.

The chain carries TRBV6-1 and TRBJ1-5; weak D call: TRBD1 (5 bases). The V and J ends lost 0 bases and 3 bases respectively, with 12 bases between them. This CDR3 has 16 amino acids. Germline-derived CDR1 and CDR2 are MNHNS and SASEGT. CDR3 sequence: CASSEAGRVSNQPQHF. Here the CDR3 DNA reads TGTGCCAGCAGTGAAGCGGGCAGGGTATCCAATCAGCCCCAGCATTTT.

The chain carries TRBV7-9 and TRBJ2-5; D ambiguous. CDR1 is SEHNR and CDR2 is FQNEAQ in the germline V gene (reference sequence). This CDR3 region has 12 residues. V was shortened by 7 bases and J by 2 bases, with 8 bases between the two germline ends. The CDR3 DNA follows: TGTGCCAGCACGTGGCAGCAAGAGACCCAGTACTTC. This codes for CASTWQQETQYF. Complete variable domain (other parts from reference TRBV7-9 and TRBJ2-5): DTGVSQNPRHKITKRGQNVTFRCDPISEHNRLYWYRQTLGQGPEFLTYFQNEAQLEKSRLLSDRFSAERPKGSFSTLEIQRTEQGDSAMYLCASTWQQETQYFGPGTRLLVL.

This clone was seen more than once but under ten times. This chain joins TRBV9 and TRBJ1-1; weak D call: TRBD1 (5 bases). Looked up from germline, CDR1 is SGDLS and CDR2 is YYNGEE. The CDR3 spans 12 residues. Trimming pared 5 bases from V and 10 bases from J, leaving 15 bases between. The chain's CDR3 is CASRDSSGRAFF. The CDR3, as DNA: TGTGCCAGCAGAGACAGTTCTGGACGAGCTTTCTTT.

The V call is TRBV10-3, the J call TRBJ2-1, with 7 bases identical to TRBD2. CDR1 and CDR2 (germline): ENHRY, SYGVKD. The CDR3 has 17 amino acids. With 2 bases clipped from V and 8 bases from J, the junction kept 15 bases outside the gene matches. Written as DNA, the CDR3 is TGTGCCATCAGTGAGGAGAGACGGGGGGTCCTTTGGGATGAGCAGTTCTTC. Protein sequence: CAISEERRGVLWDEQFF.

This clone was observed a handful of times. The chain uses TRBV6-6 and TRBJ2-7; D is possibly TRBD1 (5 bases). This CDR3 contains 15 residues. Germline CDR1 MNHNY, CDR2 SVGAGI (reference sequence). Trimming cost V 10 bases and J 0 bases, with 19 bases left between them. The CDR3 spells CATPGGQGHSYEQYF. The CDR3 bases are TGTGCCACCCCAGGCGGCCAGGGCCACTCCTACGAGCAGTACTTC.

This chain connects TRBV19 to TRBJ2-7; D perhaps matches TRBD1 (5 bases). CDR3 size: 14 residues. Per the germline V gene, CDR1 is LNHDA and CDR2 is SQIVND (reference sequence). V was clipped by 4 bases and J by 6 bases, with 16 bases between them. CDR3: CASSTGFRFGEQYF. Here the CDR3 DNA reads TGTGCCAGTAGTACAGGGTTCCGATTCGGCGAGCAGTACTTC.